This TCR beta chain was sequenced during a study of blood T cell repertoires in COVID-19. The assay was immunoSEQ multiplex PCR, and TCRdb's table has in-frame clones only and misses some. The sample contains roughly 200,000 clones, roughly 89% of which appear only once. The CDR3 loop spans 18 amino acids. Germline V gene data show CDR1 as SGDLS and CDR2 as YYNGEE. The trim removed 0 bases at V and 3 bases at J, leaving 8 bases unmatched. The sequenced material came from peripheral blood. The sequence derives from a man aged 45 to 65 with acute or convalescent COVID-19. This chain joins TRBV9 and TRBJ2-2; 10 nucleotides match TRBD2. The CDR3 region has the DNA TGTGCCAGCAGCGTAGGCGGGCGGCTAGCGGGGGACACCGGGGAGCTGTTTTTT. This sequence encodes CASSVGGRLAGDTGELFF. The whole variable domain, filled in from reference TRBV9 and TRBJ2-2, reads DSGVTQTPKHLITATGQRVTLRCSPRSGDLSVYWYQQSLDQGLQFLIQYYNGEERAKGNILERFSAQQFPDLHSELNLSSLELGDSALYFCASSVGGRLAGDTGELFFGEGSRLTVL.